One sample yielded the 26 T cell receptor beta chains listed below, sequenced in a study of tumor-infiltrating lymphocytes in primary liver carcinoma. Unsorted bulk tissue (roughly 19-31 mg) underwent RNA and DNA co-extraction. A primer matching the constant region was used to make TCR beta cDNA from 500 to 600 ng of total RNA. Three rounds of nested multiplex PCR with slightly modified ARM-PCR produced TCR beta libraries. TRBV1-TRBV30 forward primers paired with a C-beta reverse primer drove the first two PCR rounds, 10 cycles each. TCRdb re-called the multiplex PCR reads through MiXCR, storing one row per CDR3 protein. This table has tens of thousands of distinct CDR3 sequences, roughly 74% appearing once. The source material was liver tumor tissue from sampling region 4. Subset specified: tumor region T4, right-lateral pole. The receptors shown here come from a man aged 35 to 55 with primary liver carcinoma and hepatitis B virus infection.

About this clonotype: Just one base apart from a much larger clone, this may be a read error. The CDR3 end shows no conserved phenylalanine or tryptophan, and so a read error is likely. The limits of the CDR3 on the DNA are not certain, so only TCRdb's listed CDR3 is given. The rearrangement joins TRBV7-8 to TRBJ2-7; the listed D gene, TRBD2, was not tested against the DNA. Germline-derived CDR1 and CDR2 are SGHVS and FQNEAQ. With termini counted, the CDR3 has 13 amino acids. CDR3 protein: CASSFTSVYEQHI.

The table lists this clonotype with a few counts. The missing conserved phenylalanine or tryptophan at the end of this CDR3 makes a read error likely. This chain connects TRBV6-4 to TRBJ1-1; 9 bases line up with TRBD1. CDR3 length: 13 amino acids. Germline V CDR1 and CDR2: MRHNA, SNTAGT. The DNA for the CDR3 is TGTGCCAGCTGTGAGGACAGGGGAGCTGAAGCTTTCCTT. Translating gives CASCEDRGAEAFL.

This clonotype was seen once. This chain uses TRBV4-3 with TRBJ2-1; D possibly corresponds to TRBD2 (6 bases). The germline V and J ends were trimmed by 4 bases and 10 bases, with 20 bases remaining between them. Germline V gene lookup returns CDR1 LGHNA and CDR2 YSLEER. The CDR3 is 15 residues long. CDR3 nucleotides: TGCGCCAGCAGCCTGGGAGGCGCGGTAGGGTCAGAGCAGTTCTTC. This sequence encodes CASSLGGAVGSEQFF.

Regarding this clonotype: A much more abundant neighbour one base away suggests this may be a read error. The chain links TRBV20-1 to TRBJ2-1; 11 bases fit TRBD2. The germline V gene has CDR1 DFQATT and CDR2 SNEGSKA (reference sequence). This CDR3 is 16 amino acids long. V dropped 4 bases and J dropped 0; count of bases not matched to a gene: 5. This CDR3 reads CSAIGTSGSSYNEQFF. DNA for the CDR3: TGCAGTGCTATAGGTACTAGCGGGAGCTCCTACAATGAGCAGTTCTTC.

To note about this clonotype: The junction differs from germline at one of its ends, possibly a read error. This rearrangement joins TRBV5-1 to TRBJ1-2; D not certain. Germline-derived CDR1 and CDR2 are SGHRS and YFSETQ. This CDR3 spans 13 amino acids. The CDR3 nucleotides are TGCGCCAGCCGCTTGCTGTCGGACTATGGCTACGCCTTC. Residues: CASRLLSDYGYAF.

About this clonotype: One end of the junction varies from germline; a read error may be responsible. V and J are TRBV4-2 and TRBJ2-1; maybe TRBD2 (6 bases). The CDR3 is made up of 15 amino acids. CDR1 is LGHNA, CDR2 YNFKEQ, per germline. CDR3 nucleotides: TGTGCCAGCAGCCAAGATTGGACTACAGTCGGTGAGCAATTCTTC. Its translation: CASSQDWTTVGEQFF.

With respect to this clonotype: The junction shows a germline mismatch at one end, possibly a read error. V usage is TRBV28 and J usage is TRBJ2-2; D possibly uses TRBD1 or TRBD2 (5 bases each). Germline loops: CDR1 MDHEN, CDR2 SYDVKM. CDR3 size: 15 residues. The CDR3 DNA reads TGTGCCAGCAGTCGAACGACAGAGGACACCGGGGAGTTGTTTTTT. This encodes CASSRTTEDTGELFF.

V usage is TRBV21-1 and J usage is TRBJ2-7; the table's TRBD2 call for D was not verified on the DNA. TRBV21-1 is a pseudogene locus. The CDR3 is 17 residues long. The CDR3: CASSKESGEGGADEQYF. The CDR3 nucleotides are TGTGCCAGTAGCAAAGAAAGTGGTGAGGGAGGGGCAGACGAGCAGTACTTC.

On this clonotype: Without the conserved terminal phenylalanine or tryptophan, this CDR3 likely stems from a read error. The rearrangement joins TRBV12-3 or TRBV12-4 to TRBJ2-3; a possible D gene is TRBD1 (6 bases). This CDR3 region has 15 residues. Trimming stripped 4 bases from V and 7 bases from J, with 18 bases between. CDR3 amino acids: CASSWDMDGSNTQYV. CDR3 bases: TGTGCCAGCAGTTGGGACATGGATGGATCAAATACGCAGTATGTT.

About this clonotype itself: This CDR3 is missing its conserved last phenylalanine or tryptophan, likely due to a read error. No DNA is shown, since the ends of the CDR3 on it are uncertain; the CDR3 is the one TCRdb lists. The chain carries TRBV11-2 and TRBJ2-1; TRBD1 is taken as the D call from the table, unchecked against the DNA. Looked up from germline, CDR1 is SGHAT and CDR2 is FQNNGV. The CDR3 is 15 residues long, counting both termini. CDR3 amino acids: CASSLRGDSHKEQLV.

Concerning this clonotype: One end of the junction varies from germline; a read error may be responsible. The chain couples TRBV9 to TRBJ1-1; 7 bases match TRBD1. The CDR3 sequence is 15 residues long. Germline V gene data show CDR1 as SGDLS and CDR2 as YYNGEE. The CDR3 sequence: CARSVWSGQNTEASF. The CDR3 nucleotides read TGTGCCCGCAGCGTATGGTCGGGACAGAACACTGAAGCTTCCTTT.

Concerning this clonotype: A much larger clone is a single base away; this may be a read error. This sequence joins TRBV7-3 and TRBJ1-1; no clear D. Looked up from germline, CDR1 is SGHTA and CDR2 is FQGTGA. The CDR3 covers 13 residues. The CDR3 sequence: CASSLQKNTEASF. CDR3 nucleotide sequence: TGTGCCAGCAGCTTACAGAAGAACACTGAAGCTTCCTTT.

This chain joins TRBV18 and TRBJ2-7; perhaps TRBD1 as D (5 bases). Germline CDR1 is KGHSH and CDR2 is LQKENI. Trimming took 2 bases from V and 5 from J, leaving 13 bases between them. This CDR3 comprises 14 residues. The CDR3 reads CASSPSSGPNEQYF. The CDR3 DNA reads TGTGCCAGCTCACCATCTTCAGGGCCCAACGAGCAGTACTTC.

The CDR3 here is CAGISDRGGADTQYF. The CDR3 DNA sequence: TGTGCCGGCATCTCGGACCGGGGCGGGGCAGATACGCAGTATTTT. V gene TRBV7-9 combines with J gene TRBJ2-3; D may be TRBD2 (6 bases). CDR3 length: 15 residues. Germline values: CDR1 SEHNR, CDR2 FQNEAQ (reference sequence). V shed 11 bases and J shed 4 bases, with 22 bases lying between them.

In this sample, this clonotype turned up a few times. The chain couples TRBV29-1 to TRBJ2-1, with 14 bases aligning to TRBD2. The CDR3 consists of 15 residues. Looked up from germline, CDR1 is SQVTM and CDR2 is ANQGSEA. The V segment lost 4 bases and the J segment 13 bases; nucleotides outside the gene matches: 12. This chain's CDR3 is CSVGLAGGFYSDQFF. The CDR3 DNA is TGCAGCGTTGGACTAGCGGGGGGGTTCTACAGTGATCAGTTCTTC.

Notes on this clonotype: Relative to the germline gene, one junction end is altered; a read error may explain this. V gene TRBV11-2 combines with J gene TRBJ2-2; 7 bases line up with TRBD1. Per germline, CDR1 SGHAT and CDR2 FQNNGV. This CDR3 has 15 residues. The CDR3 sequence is CASSPTRGTTGDQFF. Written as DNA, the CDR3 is TGTGCCAGCAGCCCCACCAGGGGGACAACCGGGGACCAGTTTTTC.

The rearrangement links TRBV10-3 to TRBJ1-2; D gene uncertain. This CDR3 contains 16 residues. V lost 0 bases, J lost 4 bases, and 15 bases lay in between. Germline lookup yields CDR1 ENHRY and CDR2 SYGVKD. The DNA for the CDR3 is TGTGCCATCAGTGAGTCGACAAGGCTATCAGCCTATGGCTACACCTTC. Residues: CAISESTRLSAYGYTF.

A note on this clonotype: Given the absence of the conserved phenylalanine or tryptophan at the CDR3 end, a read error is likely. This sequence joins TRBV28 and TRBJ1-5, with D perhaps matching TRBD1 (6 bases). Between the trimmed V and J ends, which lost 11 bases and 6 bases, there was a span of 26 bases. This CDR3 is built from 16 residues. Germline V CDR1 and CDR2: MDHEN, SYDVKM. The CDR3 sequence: CAVPSKQGDIIQPQHL. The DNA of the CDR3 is TGTGCCGTCCCAAGTAAACAGGGAGATATCATTCAGCCCCAGCATCTT.

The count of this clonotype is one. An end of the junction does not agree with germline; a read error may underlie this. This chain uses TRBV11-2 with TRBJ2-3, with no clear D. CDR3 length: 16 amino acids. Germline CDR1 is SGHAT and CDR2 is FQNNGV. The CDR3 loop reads CVSNRRSTWNTDTQYF. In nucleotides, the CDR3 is TGTGTCAGCAACAGAAGAAGTACATGGAACACAGATACGCAGTATTTT.

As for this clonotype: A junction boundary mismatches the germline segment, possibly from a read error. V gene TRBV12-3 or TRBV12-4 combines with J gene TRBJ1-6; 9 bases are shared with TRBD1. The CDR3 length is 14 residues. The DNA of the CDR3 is TGTGTCAGCAGCTCCGGGACAGGGAATCCACCCCTCCACTTT. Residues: CVSSSGTGNPPLHF.

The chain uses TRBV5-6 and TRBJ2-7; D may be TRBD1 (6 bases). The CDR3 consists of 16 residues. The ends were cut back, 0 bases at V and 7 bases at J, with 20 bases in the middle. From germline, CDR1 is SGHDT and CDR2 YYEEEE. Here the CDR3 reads CASSLVAWAGAGEQYF. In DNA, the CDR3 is TGTGCCAGCAGCTTGGTTGCCTGGGCAGGGGCTGGTGAGCAGTACTTC.

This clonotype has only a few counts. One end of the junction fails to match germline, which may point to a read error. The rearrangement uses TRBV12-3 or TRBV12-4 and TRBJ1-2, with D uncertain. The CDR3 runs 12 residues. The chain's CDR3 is CANSSGGMGCTF. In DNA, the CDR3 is TGTGCCAACAGCTCTGGAGGTATGGGCTGCACCTTC.

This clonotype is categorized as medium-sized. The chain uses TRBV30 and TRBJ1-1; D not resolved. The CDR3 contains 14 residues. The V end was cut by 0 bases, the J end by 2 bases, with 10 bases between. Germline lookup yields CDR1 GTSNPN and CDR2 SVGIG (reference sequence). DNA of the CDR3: TGTGCCTGGAGTGTACGGGCCGGCAACACTGAAGCTTTCTTT. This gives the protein CAWSVRAGNTEAFF.

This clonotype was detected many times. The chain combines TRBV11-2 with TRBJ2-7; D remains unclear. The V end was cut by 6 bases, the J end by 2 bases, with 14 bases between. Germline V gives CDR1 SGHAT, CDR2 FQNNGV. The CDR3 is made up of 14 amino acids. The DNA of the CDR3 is TGTGCCAGCAGTTTAATGGACGCTGCCTACGAGCAGTACTTC. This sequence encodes CASSLMDAAYEQYF.

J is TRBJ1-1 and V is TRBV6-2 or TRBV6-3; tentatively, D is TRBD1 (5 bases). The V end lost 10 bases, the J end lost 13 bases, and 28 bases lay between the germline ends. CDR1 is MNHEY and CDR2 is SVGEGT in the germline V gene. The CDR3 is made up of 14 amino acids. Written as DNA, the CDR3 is TGTGCCAACAGCTACCCCTGGGTGACCCCGACAGTTTTCTTT. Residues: CANSYPWVTPTVFF.

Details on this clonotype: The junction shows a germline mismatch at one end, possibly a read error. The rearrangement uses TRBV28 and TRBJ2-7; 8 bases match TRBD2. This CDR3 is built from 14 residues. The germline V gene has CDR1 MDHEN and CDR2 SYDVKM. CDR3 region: CAALGAGVSFEQYF. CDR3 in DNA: TGTGCCGCCCTAGGAGCGGGAGTGTCCTTCGAGCAGTACTTC.